Below are 30 T cell receptor beta chains sequenced from a single sample in a study of response to subunit inactivated influenza vaccine (dated by TCRdb to 2016 to 2019). Libraries were made using RT-PCR. TCRdb shows the sequencer as Illumina HiSeq 2500. TCRdb redid the processing of the public reads, applying fastp at Q25 and MiXCR, and retained in-frame beta chains. Every CDR3 protein is listed once, alongside the most common genes and DNA of its rows. The sample yields 150,000 to 200,000 distinct CDR3 sequences; roughly 10% were counted once. The top ten hold around 33% of the sample. Sequenced material: CD8+ T cells sorted from PBMCs, taken around 25 months after vaccination. All receptors derive from a man between 50 and 69 years old who received an inactivated influenza vaccine. Donor details come from another sample of the same person, matched by shared clones.

This clonotype has only a few counts. The chain combines TRBV4-1 with TRBJ2-1, with D perhaps given as TRBD1 or TRBD2 (5 bases each). Trimming cost V 5 bases and J 0 bases, with 14 bases left between them. Germline CDR1 and CDR2: MGHRA and YSYEKL. This CDR3 is built from 16 residues. The CDR3 bases are TGCGCCAGCAGCTACCCCCGGGGCGGCTCCTACAATGAGCAGTTCTTC. It codes for CASSYPRGGSYNEQFF.

This clonotype was detected ten times or more. V gene TRBV11-3 combines with J gene TRBJ2-5; 9 positions agree with TRBD2. The ends lost 5 bases at V and 2 bases at J; junction bases unmatched: 6. The CDR3 length is 15 residues. Per the germline V gene, CDR1 is SGHNT and CDR2 is YENEEA. CDR3 sequence (DNA): TGTGCCAGCAGCCCCGGCGGGGGGGATCAAGAGACCCAGTACTTC. Amino acids: CASSPGGGDQETQYF.

The genes are TRBV12-3 or TRBV12-4 and TRBJ2-5, with 10 bases lining up with TRBD2. The CDR3 contains 15 residues. Trimming cost V 5 bases and J 5 bases; bases outside gene matches: 8. The CDR3 nucleotides are TGTGCCAGCAGTGGGACTAGCGCGGGTTGGGAGACCCAGTACTTC. Translation gives CASSGTSAGWETQYF.

V is TRBV12-3 or TRBV12-4 and J is TRBJ2-2; D call uncertain. This CDR3 is 16 amino acids long. V lost 7 bases to trimming and J lost 1 base, with 16 bases between them. In DNA, the CDR3 is TGTGCCAGCACCGGCTCGTTAACTAAGAACACCGGGGAGCTGTTTTTT. Translating it yields CASTGSLTKNTGELFF.

The chain employs TRBV5-1 and TRBJ2-7; D call uncertain. Germline V lookup: CDR1 SGHRS, CDR2 YFSETQ. V was clipped by 2 bases and J by 7 bases, with 16 bases between them. The CDR3 is 14 amino acids. The CDR3 DNA reads as TGCGCCAGCAGCTTTGGTGCCTCCGCGTGGGAGCAGTACTTC. This sequence encodes CASSFGASAWEQYF.

This clonotype appeared a few times. The chain is built from TRBV6-5 and TRBJ2-2; 11 positions match TRBD2. This CDR3 is 15 amino acids long. V shed 2 bases and J 6 bases; nucleotides not matched to a gene: 2. CDR1 and CDR2 (germline): MNHEY, SVGAGI. CDR3 DNA sequence: TGTGCCAGCAGTTACACTAGCGGGAGAGCCGGGGAGCTGTTTTTT. Amino acids: CASSYTSGRAGELFF.

This clonotype showed up just a few times. The V gene is TRBV4-3, the J gene TRBJ2-2, with 11 positions matching TRBD2. The V gene's germline CDR1 is LGHNA and CDR2 YSLEER. This CDR3 spans 17 amino acids. With 1 base clipped from V and 3 bases from J, the junction kept 4 bases outside the gene matches. CDR3 protein: CASSQAPSGGHTGELFF. The CDR3 DNA follows: TGCGCCAGCAGCCAAGCTCCTAGCGGGGGGCACACCGGGGAGCTGTTTTTT.

This chain joins TRBV27 and TRBJ2-7; D unclear. Trimming stripped 2 bases from V and 5 bases from J, with 16 bases between. Germline-derived CDR1 and CDR2 are MNHEY and SMNVEV (reference sequence). This CDR3 region has 15 residues. Here the CDR3 reads CASSLGFQVHHEQYF. Here the CDR3 DNA reads TGTGCCAGCAGTTTAGGTTTCCAGGTTCATCACGAGCAGTACTTC.

This clonotype appeared many times. The V and J genes are TRBV20-1 and TRBJ2-1; TRBD1 is a possible D gene (5 bases). V was clipped by 0 bases and J by 10 bases, with 22 bases between them. CDR3 size: 16 residues. Germline CDR1 reads DFQATT; CDR2 reads SNEGSKA (reference sequence). The chain's CDR3 is CSARDVDKEIFYEQFF. DNA of the CDR3: TGCAGTGCTAGAGATGTGGACAAGGAGATCTTTTACGAGCAGTTCTTC.

The chain joins TRBV6-5 to TRBJ1-1, with D hard to call. In germline, CDR1 is MNHEY, CDR2 SVGAGI. The CDR3 covers 13 residues. The V gene lost 0 bases and the J gene lost 1 base, with 3 bases spanning the gap. The CDR3, as DNA: TGTGCCAGCAGTTACTCTCAGAACACTGAAGCTTTCTTT. This sequence encodes CASSYSQNTEAFF.

This clonotype showed up just a few times. The chain has TRBV7-6 and TRBJ2-2; no reliable D call. The CDR3 has 17 residues. Germline CDR1 SGHVS, CDR2 FNYEAQ. V lost 1 base, J lost 7 bases, and 19 bases lay in between. The DNA of the CDR3 is TGTGCCAGCAGCTTAGAAGTACTCGAGGTCCAACACGGGGAGCTGTTTTTT. Its translation: CASSLEVLEVQHGELFF.

V usage is TRBV28 and J usage is TRBJ2-3; no clear D. Germline CDR1 is MDHEN and CDR2 is SYDVKM. V lost 5 bases to trimming and J lost 4 bases, with 7 bases between them. This CDR3 region has 12 residues. The CDR3 nucleotides are TGTGCCAGCAGTAACAGAGCAGATACGCAGTATTTT. The encoded protein is CASSNRADTQYF.

This clonotype was seen only a few times. The V gene is TRBV4-3, the J gene TRBJ2-5, with a possible D match to TRBD1 (5 bases). V lost 0 bases and J 0 bases, leaving 11 bases between the germline ends. The CDR3 extends over 16 amino acids. From germline, CDR1 is LGHNA and CDR2 YSLEER. CDR3 sequence (DNA): TGCGCCAGCAGCCAAGATGGGGCGGTGTACCAAGAGACCCAGTACTTC. It encodes CASSQDGAVYQETQYF.

This clonotype was found a few times. The chain links TRBV20-1 to TRBJ1-2; the D gene is possibly TRBD1 (6 bases). Germline V gene lookup returns CDR1 DFQATT and CDR2 SNEGSKA (reference sequence). The CDR3 is 17 residues long. With 0 bases removed from V and 3 bases from J, the gap between germline ends came to 20 bases. CDR3 protein: CSARDLLWGQGDYGYTF. CDR3 in DNA: TGCAGTGCTAGAGATCTCCTTTGGGGGCAGGGTGACTATGGCTACACCTTC.

This clonotype was counted between two and nine times. The genes are TRBV24-1 and TRBJ2-7; maybe TRBD2 (6 bases). The CDR3 is 11 amino acids. The germline gives CDR1 KGHDR, CDR2 SFDVKD. Trimming shortened V by 5 bases and J by 6 bases, and 7 bases separated the two germline ends. CDR3 nucleotides: TGTGCCACCAGTGTGGGGGGCGAGCAGTACTTC. Translating it yields CATSVGGEQYF.

The chain links TRBV9 to TRBJ2-5; maybe TRBD2 (5 bases). V was shortened by 0 bases and J by 5 bases, with 14 bases between the two germline ends. The CDR3 totals 15 residues. Germline-derived CDR1 and CDR2 are SGDLS and YYNGEE. DNA for the CDR3: TGTGCCAGCAGCGTAGGGACTGGTCCTGGGGAGACCCAGTACTTC. It yields the protein CASSVGTGPGETQYF. Drawing the rest from reference TRBV9 and TRBJ2-5, the complete variable domain is DSGVTQTPKHLITATGQRVTLRCSPRSGDLSVYWYQQSLDQGLQFLIQYYNGEERAKGNILERFSAQQFPDLHSELNLSSLELGDSALYFCASSVGTGPGETQYFGPGTRLLVL.

There are a few counts of this clonotype. This chain connects TRBV4-3 to TRBJ2-2, with a weak D call TRBD1 (6 bases). CDR1 LGHNA and CDR2 YSLEER come from the germline V gene. Trimming took 0 bases from V and 9 from J, leaving 14 bases between them. The CDR3 covers 15 residues. The CDR3 DNA follows: TGCGCCAGCAGCCAAGATCCAGGGGAAGGGAGGGAGCTGTTTTTT. Protein sequence: CASSQDPGEGRELFF.

Many counts were recorded for this clonotype. The V gene is TRBV2, the J gene TRBJ1-5; D not certain. Germline assignment: CDR1 SNHLY and CDR2 FYNNEI. Trimming removed 3 bases from V and 5 bases from J, with 11 bases in between. The CDR3 has 14 residues. The CDR3 reads CASSDPGWHQPQHF. DNA for the CDR3: TGTGCCAGCAGTGACCCCGGGTGGCATCAGCCCCAGCATTTT.

As DNA, the CDR3 is TGTGCCAGCAGTTGGGGGACCCTCATGAACACTGAAGCTTTCTTT. Its translation is CASSWGTLMNTEAFF. The chain uses TRBV6-5 and TRBJ1-1, with D possibly TRBD1 on 5 matching bases. CDR3 length: 15 residues. The germline V gene encodes CDR1 MNHEY and CDR2 SVGAGI. The ends were cut back, 4 bases at V and 0 bases at J, with 12 bases in the middle.

This clonotype was detected many times. The chain is built from TRBV7-9 and TRBJ2-7, with D perhaps matching TRBD1 (6 bases). V gave up 1 base and J gave up 4 bases, with 8 bases separating them. Germline V gene lookup returns CDR1 SEHNR and CDR2 FQNEAQ (reference sequence). The CDR3 totals 13 residues. CDR3 sequence (DNA): TGTGCCAGCAGCTTAGGCAGGGGTTACGAGCAGTACTTC. This codes for CASSLGRGYEQYF. Full variable domain (rest looked up from reference TRBV7-9 and TRBJ2-7): DTGVSQNPRHKITKRGQNVTFRCDPISEHNRLYWYRQTLGQGPEFLTYFQNEAQLEKSRLLSDRFSAERPKGSFSTLEIQRTEQGDSAMYLCASSLGRGYEQYFGPGTRLTVT.

The chain joins TRBV7-9 to TRBJ2-7, with D possibly TRBD2 on 6 matching bases. Trimming took off 11 bases at V and 0 bases at J, with 14 bases between the two ends. The CDR3 extends over 13 amino acids. Germline CDR1 reads SEHNR; CDR2 reads FQNEAQ (reference sequence). The DNA for the CDR3 is TGTGCCTGGGGGGTTGACAGCTCCTACGAGCAGTACTTC. Encoded protein: CAWGVDSSYEQYF.

This clonotype is medium-sized by share. V is TRBV24-1 and J is TRBJ2-2; tentatively, D is TRBD1 (6 bases). From germline, CDR1 is KGHDR and CDR2 SFDVKD. This CDR3 is built from 13 residues. V lost 11 bases, J lost 5 bases, and 14 bases lay in between. In DNA, the CDR3 is TGTGCCATCGGTACAGGGACGACCGGGGAGCTGTTTTTT. This codes for CAIGTGTTGELFF.

This clonotype was picked up many times. CDR3 in DNA: TGTGCCATCAGTGAGTCAAATTTGGGGGCTGTCCACGAGCAGTACTTC. Translation gives CAISESNLGAVHEQYF. The J gene is TRBJ2-7, the V gene TRBV10-3; weak D call: TRBD1 (6 bases). This CDR3 region has 16 residues. Germline lookup yields CDR1 ENHRY and CDR2 SYGVKD. V was pared by 0 bases and J by 5 bases, with 17 bases between.

The V call is TRBV5-6, the J call TRBJ2-7; no clear D. Germline V CDR1 and CDR2: SGHDT, YYEEEE. The CDR3 sequence is 14 residues long. V was cut by 2 bases and J by 3 bases, with 12 bases left in between. In DNA, the CDR3 is TGTGCCAGCAGCTTCGGTATTGAGCGCTACGAGCAGTACTTC. The encoded protein is CASSFGIERYEQYF.

The rearrangement uses TRBV11-2 and TRBJ2-7; D gene unclear. Per the germline V gene, CDR1 is SGHAT and CDR2 is FQNNGV. V dropped 0 bases and J dropped 3 bases, with 15 bases sitting between them. The CDR3 contains 16 residues. The CDR3 loop is CASSLDVDQEFYEQYF. For the CDR3, the DNA is TGTGCCAGCAGCTTAGATGTAGACCAAGAATTCTACGAGCAGTACTTC.

This rearrangement joins TRBV29-1 to TRBJ2-3, with D possibly being TRBD1 or TRBD2 (5 bases each). The CDR3 sequence is 15 residues long. The V and J ends lost 3 bases and 0 bases respectively, with 13 bases between them. Per germline, CDR1 SQVTM and CDR2 ANQGSEA. The CDR3 DNA is TGCAGCGTTGAGGGGGAGACTACTAGCACAGATACGCAGTATTTT. Its protein product is CSVEGETTSTDTQYF.

The genes are TRBV4-3 and TRBJ1-1, with D hard to call. CDR1 LGHNA and CDR2 YSLEER come from the germline V gene. V lost 0 bases and J lost 5, with 4 bases in between. CDR3 length: 12 amino acids. CDR3 sequence (DNA): TGCGCCAGCAGCCAAGATCGGACTGAAGCTTTCTTT. Translated, it gives CASSQDRTEAFF.

This clonotype was seen a few times. The chain uses TRBV6-5 and TRBJ2-2; possibly TRBD2 for D (6 bases). CDR1 and CDR2 from the germline V gene are MNHEY and SVGAGI. CDR3 length: 12 residues. V gave up 7 bases and J gave up 8 bases, with 11 bases separating them. CDR3 sequence: CASTSGRGELFF. The CDR3 nucleotides read TGTGCCAGCACTTCAGGGAGGGGGGAGCTGTTTTTT.

This clonotype was recorded at least ten times. The V and J genes are TRBV10-3 and TRBJ1-1; TRBD1 might be the D (5 bases). Trimming removed 6 bases from V and 0 bases from J, with 23 bases in between. Germline lookup yields CDR1 ENHRY and CDR2 SYGVKD. This CDR3 contains 18 residues. The chain's CDR3 is CAIRKETPQGILNTEAFF. Here the CDR3 DNA reads TGTGCCATCAGAAAAGAAACCCCCCAGGGAATCTTGAACACTGAAGCTTTCTTT.

This clonotype has a handful of counts. The CDR3 sequence is CASSHSGGAIGELFF. CDR3 nucleotide sequence: TGTGCCAGCAGTCATTCAGGGGGCGCCATCGGGGAGCTGTTTTTT. The chain uses TRBV6-1 and TRBJ2-2; 8 bases fit TRBD1. Germline CDR1 is MNHNS and CDR2 is SASEGT. Germline trimming cut 5 bases from V and 7 bases from J; bases unmatched to any gene: 9. The CDR3 length is 15 residues.